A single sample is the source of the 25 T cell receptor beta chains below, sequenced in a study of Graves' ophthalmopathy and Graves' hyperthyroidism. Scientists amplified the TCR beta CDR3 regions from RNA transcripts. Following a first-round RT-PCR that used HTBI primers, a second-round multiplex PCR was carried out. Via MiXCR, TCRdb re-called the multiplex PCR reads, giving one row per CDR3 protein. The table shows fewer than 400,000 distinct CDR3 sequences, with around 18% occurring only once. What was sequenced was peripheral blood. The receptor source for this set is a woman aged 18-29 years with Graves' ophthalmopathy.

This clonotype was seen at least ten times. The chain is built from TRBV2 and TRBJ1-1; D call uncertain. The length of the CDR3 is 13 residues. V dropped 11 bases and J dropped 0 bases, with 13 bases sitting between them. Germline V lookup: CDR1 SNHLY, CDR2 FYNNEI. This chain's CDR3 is CAFDGLMNTEAFF. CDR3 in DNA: TGTGCCTTCGACGGTTTGATGAACACTGAAGCTTTCTTT.

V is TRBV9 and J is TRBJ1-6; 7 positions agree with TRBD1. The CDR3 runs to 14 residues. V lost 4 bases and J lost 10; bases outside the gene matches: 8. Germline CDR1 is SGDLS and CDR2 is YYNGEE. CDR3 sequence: CASSPGGGRSPLHF. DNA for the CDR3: TGTGCCAGCAGCCCAGGGGGAGGGAGATCACCCCTCCACTTT.

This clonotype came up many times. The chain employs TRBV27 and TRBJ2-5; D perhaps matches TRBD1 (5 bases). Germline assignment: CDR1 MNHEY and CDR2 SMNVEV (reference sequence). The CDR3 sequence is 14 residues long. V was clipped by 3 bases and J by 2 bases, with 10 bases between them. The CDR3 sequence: CASSLRQTQETQYF. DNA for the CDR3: TGTGCCAGCAGTTTGCGACAGACGCAAGAGACCCAGTACTTC.

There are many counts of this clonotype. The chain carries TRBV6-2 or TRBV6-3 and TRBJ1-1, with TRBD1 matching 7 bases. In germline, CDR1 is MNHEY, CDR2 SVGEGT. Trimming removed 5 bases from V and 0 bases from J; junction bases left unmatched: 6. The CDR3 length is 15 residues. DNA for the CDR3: TGTGCCAGCAGTCGAGACAGGGCCTTGAACACTGAAGCTTTCTTT. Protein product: CASSRDRALNTEAFF.

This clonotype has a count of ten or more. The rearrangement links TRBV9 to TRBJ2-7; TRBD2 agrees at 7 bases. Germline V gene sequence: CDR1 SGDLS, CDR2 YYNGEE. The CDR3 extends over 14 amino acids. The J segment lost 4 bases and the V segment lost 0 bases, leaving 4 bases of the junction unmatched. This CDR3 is CASSVAREGYEQYF. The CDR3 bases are TGTGCCAGCAGCGTAGCCAGGGAGGGTTACGAGCAGTACTTC.

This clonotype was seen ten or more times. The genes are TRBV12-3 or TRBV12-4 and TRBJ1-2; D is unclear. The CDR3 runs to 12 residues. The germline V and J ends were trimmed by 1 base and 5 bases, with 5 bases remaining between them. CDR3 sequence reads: CASSLVPYGYTF. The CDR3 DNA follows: TGTGCCAGCAGTTTAGTTCCTTATGGCTACACCTTC.

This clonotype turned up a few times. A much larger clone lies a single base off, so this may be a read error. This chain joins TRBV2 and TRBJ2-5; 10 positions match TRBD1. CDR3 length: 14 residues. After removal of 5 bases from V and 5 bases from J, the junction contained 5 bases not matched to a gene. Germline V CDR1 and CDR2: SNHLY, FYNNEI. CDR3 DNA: TGTGCCAGCAGTTCCGGGACAGGGGACGAGACCCAGTACTTC. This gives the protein CASSSGTGDETQYF.

The CDR3 DNA is TGTGCCAGCAGTTTAGGACAGGGTTGGCGCAATCAGCCCCAGCATTTT. Translating gives CASSLGQGWRNQPQHF. The rearrangement joins TRBV27 to TRBJ1-5; 8 bases line up with TRBD1. Germline V gene data show CDR1 as MNHEY and CDR2 as SMNVEV (reference sequence). V gave up 2 bases and J gave up 2 bases; unmatched junction bases: 5. The CDR3 is made up of 16 amino acids.

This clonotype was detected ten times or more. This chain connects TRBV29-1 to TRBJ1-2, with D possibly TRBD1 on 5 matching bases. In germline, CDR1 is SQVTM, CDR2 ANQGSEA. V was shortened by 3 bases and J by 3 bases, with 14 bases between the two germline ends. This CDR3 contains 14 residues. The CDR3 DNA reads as TGCAGCGTTGATTCGGACAAATCAGACTATGGCTACACCTTC. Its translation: CSVDSDKSDYGYTF. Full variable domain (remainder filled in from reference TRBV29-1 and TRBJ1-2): SAVISQKPSRDICQRGTSLTIQCQVDSQVTMMFWYRQQPGQSLTLIATANQGSEATYESGFVIDKFPISRPNLTFSTLTVSNMSPEDSSIYLCSVDSDKSDYGYTFGSGTRLTVV.

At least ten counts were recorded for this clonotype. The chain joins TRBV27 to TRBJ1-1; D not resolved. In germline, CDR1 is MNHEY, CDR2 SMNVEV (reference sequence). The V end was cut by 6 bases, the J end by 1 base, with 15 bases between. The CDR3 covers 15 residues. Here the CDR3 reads CASRLDPGTNTEAFF. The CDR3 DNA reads TGTGCCAGCAGACTAGACCCAGGTACGAACACTGAAGCTTTCTTT.

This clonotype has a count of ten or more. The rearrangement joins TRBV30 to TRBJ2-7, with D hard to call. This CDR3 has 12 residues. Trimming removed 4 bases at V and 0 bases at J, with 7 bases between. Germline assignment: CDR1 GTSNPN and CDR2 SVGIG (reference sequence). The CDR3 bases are TGTGCCTGGAAGCCGGCCTCCTACGAGCAGTACTTC. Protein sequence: CAWKPASYEQYF.

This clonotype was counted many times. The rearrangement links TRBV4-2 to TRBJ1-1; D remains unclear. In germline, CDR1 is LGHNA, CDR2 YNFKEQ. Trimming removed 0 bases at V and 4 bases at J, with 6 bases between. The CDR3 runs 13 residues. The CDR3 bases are TGTGCCAGCAGCCAAGACAGTATCACTGAAGCTTTCTTT. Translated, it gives CASSQDSITEAFF.

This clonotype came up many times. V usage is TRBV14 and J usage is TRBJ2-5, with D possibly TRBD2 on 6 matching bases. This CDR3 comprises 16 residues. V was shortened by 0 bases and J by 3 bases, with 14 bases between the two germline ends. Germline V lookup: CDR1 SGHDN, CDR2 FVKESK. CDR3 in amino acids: CASSQDLRGAEETQYF. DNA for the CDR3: TGTGCCAGCAGCCAAGACCTTCGCGGGGCCGAAGAGACCCAGTACTTC.

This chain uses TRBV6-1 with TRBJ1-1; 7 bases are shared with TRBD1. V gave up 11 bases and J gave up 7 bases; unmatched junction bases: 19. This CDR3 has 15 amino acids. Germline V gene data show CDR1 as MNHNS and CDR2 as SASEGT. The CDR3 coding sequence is TGTGCCGCAGGGGGATTCGGGCGGGGAGGTAATGAAGCTTTCTTT. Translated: CAAGGFGRGGNEAFF.

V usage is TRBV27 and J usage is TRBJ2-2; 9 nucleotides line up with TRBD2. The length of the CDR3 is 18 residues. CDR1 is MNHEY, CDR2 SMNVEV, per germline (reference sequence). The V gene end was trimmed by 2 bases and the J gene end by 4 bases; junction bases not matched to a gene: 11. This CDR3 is CASSLRASGARVTGELFF. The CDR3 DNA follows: TGTGCCAGCAGTTTACGCGCTAGCGGGGCTCGGGTCACCGGGGAGCTGTTTTTT.

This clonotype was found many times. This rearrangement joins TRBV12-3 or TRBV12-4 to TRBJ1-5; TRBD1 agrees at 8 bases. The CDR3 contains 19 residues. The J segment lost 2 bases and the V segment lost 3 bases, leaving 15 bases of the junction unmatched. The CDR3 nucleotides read TGTGCCAGCAGTTTGTGGGGGGGGCCAGGGGGCCGTGGCAATCAGCCCCAGCATTTT. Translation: CASSLWGGPGGRGNQPQHF.

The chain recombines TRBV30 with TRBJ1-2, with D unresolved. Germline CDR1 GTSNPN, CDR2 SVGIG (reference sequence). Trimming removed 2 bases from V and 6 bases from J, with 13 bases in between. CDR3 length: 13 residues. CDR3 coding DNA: TGTGCCTGGAGTAACGTGGAGGGAGATGGCTACACCTTC. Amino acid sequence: CAWSNVEGDGYTF. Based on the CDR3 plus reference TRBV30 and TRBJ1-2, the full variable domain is SQTIHQWPATLVQPVGSPLSLECTVEGTSNPNLYWYRQAAGRGLQLLFYSVGIGQISSEVPQNLSASRPQDRQFILSSKKLLLSDSGFYLCAWSNVEGDGYTFGSGTRLTVV.

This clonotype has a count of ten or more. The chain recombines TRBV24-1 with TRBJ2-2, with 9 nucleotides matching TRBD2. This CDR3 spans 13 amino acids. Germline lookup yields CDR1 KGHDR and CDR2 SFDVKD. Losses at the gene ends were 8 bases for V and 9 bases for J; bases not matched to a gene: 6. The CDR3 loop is CATTSSGTRELFF. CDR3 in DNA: TGTGCCACCACCTCTAGCGGGACCCGGGAGCTGTTTTTT.

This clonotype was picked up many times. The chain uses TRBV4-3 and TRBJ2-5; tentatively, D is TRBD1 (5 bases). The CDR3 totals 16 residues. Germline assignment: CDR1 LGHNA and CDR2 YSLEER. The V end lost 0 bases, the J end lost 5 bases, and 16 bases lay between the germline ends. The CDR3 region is CASSQEPGHGVETQYF. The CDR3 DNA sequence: TGCGCCAGCAGCCAAGAACCTGGACACGGCGTTGAGACCCAGTACTTC.

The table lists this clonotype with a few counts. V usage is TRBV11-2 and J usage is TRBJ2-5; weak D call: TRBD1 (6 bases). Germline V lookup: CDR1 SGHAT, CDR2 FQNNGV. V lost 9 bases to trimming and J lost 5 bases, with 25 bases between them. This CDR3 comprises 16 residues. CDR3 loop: CASLPGHKGWGETQYF. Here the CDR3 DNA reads TGTGCCAGTTTGCCGGGACACAAGGGGTGGGGGGAGACCCAGTACTTC. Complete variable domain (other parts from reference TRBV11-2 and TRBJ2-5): EAGVAQSPRYKIIEKRQSVAFWCNPISGHATLYWYQQILGQGPKLLIQFQNNGVVDDSQLPKDRFSAERLKGVDSTLKIQPAKLEDSAVYLCASLPGHKGWGETQYFGPGTRLLVL.

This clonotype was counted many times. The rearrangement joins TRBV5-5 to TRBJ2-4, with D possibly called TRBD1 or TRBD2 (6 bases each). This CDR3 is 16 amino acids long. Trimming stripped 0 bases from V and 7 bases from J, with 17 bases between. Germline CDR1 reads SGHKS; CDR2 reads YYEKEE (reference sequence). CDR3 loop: CASSLANRVRGNIQYF. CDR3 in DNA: TGTGCCAGCAGCTTGGCGAACAGGGTCCGGGGGAACATTCAGTACTTC.

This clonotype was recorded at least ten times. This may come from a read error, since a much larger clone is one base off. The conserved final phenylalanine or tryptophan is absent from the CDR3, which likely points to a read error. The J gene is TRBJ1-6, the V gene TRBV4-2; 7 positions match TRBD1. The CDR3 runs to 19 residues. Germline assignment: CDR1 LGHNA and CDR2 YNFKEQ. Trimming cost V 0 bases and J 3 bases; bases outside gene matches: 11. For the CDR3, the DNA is TGTGCCAGCAGCCAAGATCAGGGCTTGGGACAGAACTATAATTCACCCCTCCACGTT. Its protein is CASSQDQGLGQNYNSPLHV.

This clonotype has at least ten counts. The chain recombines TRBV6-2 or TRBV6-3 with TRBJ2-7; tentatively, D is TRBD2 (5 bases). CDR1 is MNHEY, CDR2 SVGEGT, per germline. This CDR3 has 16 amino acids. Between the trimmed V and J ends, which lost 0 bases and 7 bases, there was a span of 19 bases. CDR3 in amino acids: CASSYSRRAPGGEQYF. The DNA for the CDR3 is TGTGCCAGCAGTTACTCTCGGCGGGCCCCCGGTGGGGAGCAGTACTTC.

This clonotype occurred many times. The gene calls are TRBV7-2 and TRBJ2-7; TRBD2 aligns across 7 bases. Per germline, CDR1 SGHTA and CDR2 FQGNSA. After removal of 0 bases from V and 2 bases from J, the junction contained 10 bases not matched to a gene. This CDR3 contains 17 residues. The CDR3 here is CASSLAGGITVTYEQYF. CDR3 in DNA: TGTGCCAGCAGCTTAGCCGGGGGGATTACAGTCACCTACGAGCAGTACTTC. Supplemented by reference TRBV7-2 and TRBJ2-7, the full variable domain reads GAGVSQSPSNKVTEKGKDVELRCDPISGHTALYWYRQSLGQGLEFLIYFQGNSAPDKSGLPSDRFSAERTGGSVSTLTIQRTQQEDSAVYLCASSLAGGITVTYEQYFGPGTRLTVT.

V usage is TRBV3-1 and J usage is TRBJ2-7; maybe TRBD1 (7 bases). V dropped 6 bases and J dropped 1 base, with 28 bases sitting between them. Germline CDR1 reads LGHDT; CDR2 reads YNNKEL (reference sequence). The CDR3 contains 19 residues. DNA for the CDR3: TGTGCCAGCAGTCCCCCACCGAGGGGGCGGGGCAGGGGGTCCTACGAGCAGTACTTC. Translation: CASSPPPRGRGRGSYEQYF.